This T cell receptor beta chain came from a study of T cells in tuberculosis. Study-wide results and limits: Shorter CDR3-alpha in active tuberculosis partly drove smaller distances. Active tuberculosis alpha repertoires lay closer to GMM-specific TCRs than controls'.

V lost 5 bases and J lost 2, with 9 bases in between. Per germline, CDR1 MNHNS and CDR2 SASEGT. This CDR3 has 13 residues. As to this clone: What it binds is unknown.

Sequencing used immunoSEQ multiplex PCR; TCRdb keeps in-frame clones, though not all of them. The sample consists of about 44,000 clones, about 95% of them appearing once. Each donor contributed about 100,000 T cells on average, unsorted. The chain links TRBV6-1 to TRBJ1-2; D might be TRBD1 (5 bases). Specimen: PBMCs. The TCR originated in a donor aged 10 to 29 with latent tuberculosis or without tuberculosis infection. The DNA for the CDR3 is TGTGCCAGCAGTAACAGGCAAAACTATGGCTACACCTTC. Protein product: CASSNRQNYGYTF.